This entry is about one TCR beta chain. Its cognate antigen has yet to be identified. No base-level quality is on record; no much larger clone is a single base apart. The data are from a study of T cell repertoires in cytomegalovirus infection (dated by TCRdb to about 2019). Broadly, across the study: The HLA type of each donor mattered for the analysis, because public TCR beta signatures pointed to carriage of CMV infection along with the matching HLA type.

The paper as a whole reports these results and caveats: In both this cohort and an independent roughly 350-donor cohort, the cumulative frequency of public TCR beta family members distinguished carriers of CMV infection plus the relevant HLA type. In the ex vivo response, HLA-C-restricted CMV-specific TCR beta clonotypes were dominant, and in two of eight donors the single most frequent clonotype came from this HLA-C-restricted group.

CDR1 and CDR2 were assigned from the germline V gene (reference sequence) as PRHDT and FYEKMQ. From the cysteine up to the phenylalanine, the CDR3 has a length of 14 residues. The CDR3 DNA has 42 bases and is translated from base 1. Compared with germline, V lacks 5 bases and J lacks 6 bases; bases without a gene match: 5. These reads were obtained on an Illumina HiSeq 1500. TCRdb reworked the public reads: Q25 trimming with fastp, MiXCR clone assembly, productive beta chains retained. Every distinct CDR3 protein forms one entry, paired with its most common genes and DNA. The sample table lists about 180,000 distinct CDR3 sequences, over 13% of them with a count of one. The ten most abundant clones make up 25% to 30% of the sample.

Material for sequencing was PBMCs. The sequence was collected from a human donor in good health (CMV status not recorded). Some clones in this sample may be carry-over from other donors' samples. The sequence links TRBV13 to TRBJ2-2; TRBD1 agrees with 8 junctional bases. The CDR3 sequence is CASSPGQGSGELFF. The sequenced DNA: TGTGCCAGCAGCCCTGGACAGGGATCCGGGGAGCTGTTTTTT.